This T cell receptor (beta chain) was identified during a study of cytomegalovirus exposure and HLA in healthy donors. The study's findings and limits: Data from an earlier analysis indicated that most TCR beta V segments were productive either about 87% or about 30% of the time. Some segments of the V type, notably TRBV6-2 and TRBV6-3, were excluded as indistinguishable. Researchers catalogued about 150 TCR beta chains as cytomegalovirus-associated.

CDR1 and CDR2 (germline): MDHEN, SYDVKM. The CDR3 is 15 residues long. The ends lost 5 bases at V and 7 bases at J; junction bases unmatched: 9. As concerns this clone: Antigen: not known.

Amplification used 60 Vbeta primers and 13 Jbeta primers. Data came from immunoSEQ multiplex PCR; TCRdb stores just in-frame clones and leaves some out. The table has about 160,000 clones, around four fifths seen once; the top ten hold 1.5% to 2%. The V and J genes are TRBV28 and TRBJ2-1; the match to TRBD2 covers 9 bases. Sequenced input: PBMCs. This receptor was taken from a young man in good health and CMV-seronegative. The CDR3 loop is CASSTAGGWGNEQFF. The CDR3, as DNA: TGTGCCAGCAGTACAGCGGGAGGCTGGGGGAATGAGCAGTTCTTC.